This TCR beta chain came from a study of cytomegalovirus exposure and HLA in healthy donors. Study results and limitations: A later analysis showed that HLA-associated TCR beta chains had undergone more clonal expansion than equally common others.

The PCR used 60 Vbeta and 13 Jbeta primers. Clones were read by immunoSEQ multiplex PCR, and TCRdb kept only the in-frame ones, dropping some. The repertoire holds 120,000 to 150,000 clones, with 73% as singletons. Per germline, CDR1 LNHDA and CDR2 SQIVND (reference sequence). V lost 4 bases, J lost 3 bases, and 8 bases stayed unmatched. The CDR3 spans 16 residues. For this clone: What it binds is unknown.

Sequenced: PBMCs. This TCR was sampled from a human donor in good health. This rearrangement joins TRBV19 to TRBJ2-7; 11 bases agree with TRBD2. In nucleotides, the CDR3 is TGTGCCAGTAGTACCACGTTAGCGGGAGGGATCTACGAGCAGTACTTC. Translating it yields CASSTTLAGGIYEQYF.